This T cell receptor (beta chain) was identified during a study of cytomegalovirus exposure and HLA in healthy donors. PCR primers comprised 60 Vbeta and 13 Jbeta primers. Clones were read by immunoSEQ multiplex PCR, and TCRdb kept only the in-frame ones, dropping some. The sample holds 120,000 or so clones, about three quarters seen once. The germline V gene encodes CDR1 SGHVS and CDR2 FQNEAQ. The CDR3 is made up of 12 amino acids. V lost 4 bases, J lost 2 bases, and 2 bases lay in between. The donors (healthy individuals) were bone marrow donors. Study-level findings and limits: Cytomegalovirus association was assigned to about 150 TCR beta chains. TCR beta sequences reportedly predicted most subjects' HLA-A and HLA-B alleles accurately. TCR beta chain V- and J-gene trimming was linked, in a later analysis, to a missense variant in DCLRE1C.

For this clone: The antigen is not known.

Material for sequencing was PBMCs. The chain couples TRBV7-8 to TRBJ2-2; D uncertain. This receptor was identified in a woman aged 55-69 years in good health and CMV-seropositive. The CDR3 region is CASSSNTGELFF. For the CDR3, the DNA is TGTGCCAGCAGCTCTAACACCGGGGAGCTGTTTTTT.